Shown below are 5 T cell receptor beta chains from a single sample sequenced in a study of T cells in Graves' hyperthyroidism and ophthalmopathy. Using RNA transcripts as the source, TCR beta CDR3 regions were amplified. Initially, a first-round RT-PCR of the TCR CDR3 employed the HTBI primer set. TCRdb recomputed calls from the multiplex PCR reads with MiXCR, one row per CDR3 protein. The repertoire consists of hundreds of thousands of distinct CDR3 sequences, with around 15% occurring once and the leading ten covering about 10%. The source material was blood. The receptor source for this set is a young woman with Graves' hyperthyroidism.

Ten or more counts support this clonotype. The rearrangement uses TRBV6-1 and TRBJ1-2, with TRBD1 as a possible D gene (5 bases). Germline CDR1 and CDR2: MNHNS and SASEGT. V lost 6 bases and J 4 bases, leaving 15 bases between the germline ends. The CDR3 totals 14 residues. CDR3 amino acids: CASSRDGSLYGYTF. The CDR3 DNA reads as TGTGCCAGCAGCAGGGACGGCTCCCTCTATGGCTACACCTTC.

This clonotype was seen many times. The chain uses TRBV19 and TRBJ2-1, with 10 bases matching TRBD2. The CDR3 is 16 residues long. Looked up from germline, CDR1 is LNHDA and CDR2 is SQIVND (reference sequence). Unmatched junction bases numbered 5, after V lost 6 bases and J lost 0 bases. The CDR3 sequence is CASRKLAGHSYNEQFF. The CDR3 DNA reads TGTGCCAGTAGGAAACTAGCGGGACACTCCTACAATGAGCAGTTCTTC.

The J gene is TRBJ2-4, the V gene TRBV20-1; 7 bases map to TRBD1. The J segment lost 12 bases and the V segment lost 6 bases, leaving 17 bases of the junction unmatched. Germline CDR1 reads DFQATT; CDR2 reads SNEGSKA (reference sequence). The CDR3 consists of 14 residues. The CDR3 nucleotides read TGCAGTGCAAGGGGGCCAGATGCTATGCCCTCTCAGTACTTC. Translation gives CSARGPDAMPSQYF.

There are many counts of this clonotype. This chain joins TRBV28 and TRBJ1-6, with TRBD1 identical over 7 bases. The V segment lost 5 bases and the J segment 8 bases; nucleotides outside the gene matches: 6. The CDR3 contains 14 residues. Germline CDR1 MDHEN, CDR2 SYDVKM. The CDR3 region is CASSSGQDYSPLHF. The CDR3 coding sequence is TGTGCCAGCAGTAGCGGACAGGATTATTCACCCCTCCACTTT.

This chain connects TRBV11-2 to TRBJ2-6; no firm D call. V lost 5 bases and J lost 2, with 16 bases in between. Looked up from germline, CDR1 is SGHAT and CDR2 is FQNNGV. The CDR3 is 17 amino acids. This CDR3 reads CASSQGPIIPGANVLTF. The CDR3 bases are TGTGCCAGCAGCCAAGGGCCCATCATCCCTGGGGCCAACGTCCTGACTTTC.